The sequence of this TCR beta chain was determined in a study of T cell clonality in common variable immunodeficiency. General observations from the study: Compared with healthy controls, CVID subjects showed increased TCRbeta clonality, mostly in about a third.

V lost 8 bases to trimming and J lost 4 bases; unmatched junction nucleotides: 8. In germline, CDR1 is LNHDA, CDR2 SQIVND (reference sequence). The CDR3 has 14 amino acids. This clone showed up many times. What it binds is not known. The read finishes 3 residues shy of the CDR3 end, and the germline J gene is used to complete it. Both groups were predominantly of Caucasian heritage. Donors gave roughly 4.5 to 8.5 ml heparinized peripheral whole blood. Equal genomic DNA amounts from CVID and control samples were sequenced. Generated by immunoSEQ multiplex PCR, the TCRdb table keeps only in-frame clones and is missing some. The sample includes 35,000 to 50,000 clones, none of them occurring once.

Sequencing was carried out using peripheral blood mononuclear cells. The clonotype originates from a person aged 18 to 75 in good health. The V and J genes are TRBV19 and TRBJ1-1, with TRBD1 matching 9 bases. CDR3 bases read: TGTGCCAGTCGAGGACAGGGGAGGGCCACTGAA. It is translated as CASRGQGRATE. The CDR3, in full, reads CASRGQGRATEAFF.